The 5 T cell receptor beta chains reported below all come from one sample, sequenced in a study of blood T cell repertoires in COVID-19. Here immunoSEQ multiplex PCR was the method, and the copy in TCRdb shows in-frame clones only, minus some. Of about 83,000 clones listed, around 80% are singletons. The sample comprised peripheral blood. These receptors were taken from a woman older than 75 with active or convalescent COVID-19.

The DNA of the CDR3 is TGTGCCAGCAGCCTAAGGGACAGGGAGCATGGCTACACCTTC. As protein: CASSLRDREHGYTF. The chain uses TRBV7-9 and TRBJ1-2, with 9 bases matching TRBD1. The CDR3 contains 14 residues. The germline V gene encodes CDR1 SEHNR and CDR2 FQNEAQ (reference sequence). V was pared by 5 bases and J by 6 bases, with 7 bases of the junction left unmatched. The variable domain in full, with the rest retrieved from reference TRBV7-9 and TRBJ1-2, is DTGVSQNPRHKITKRGQNVTFRCDPISEHNRLYWYRQTLGQGPEFLTYFQNEAQLEKSRLLSDRFSAERPKGSFSTLEIQRTEQGDSAMYLCASSLRDREHGYTFGSGTRLTVV.

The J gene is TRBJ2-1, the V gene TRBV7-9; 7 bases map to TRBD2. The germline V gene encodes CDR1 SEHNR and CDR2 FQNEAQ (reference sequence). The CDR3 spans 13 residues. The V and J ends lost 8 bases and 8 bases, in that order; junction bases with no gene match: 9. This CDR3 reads CASGSRGEYEQFF. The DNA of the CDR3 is TGTGCCAGCGGTAGCCGGGGGGAATATGAGCAGTTCTTC. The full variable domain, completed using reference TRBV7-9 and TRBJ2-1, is DTGVSQNPRHKITKRGQNVTFRCDPISEHNRLYWYRQTLGQGPEFLTYFQNEAQLEKSRLLSDRFSAERPKGSFSTLEIQRTEQGDSAMYLCASGSRGEYEQFFGPGTRLTVL.

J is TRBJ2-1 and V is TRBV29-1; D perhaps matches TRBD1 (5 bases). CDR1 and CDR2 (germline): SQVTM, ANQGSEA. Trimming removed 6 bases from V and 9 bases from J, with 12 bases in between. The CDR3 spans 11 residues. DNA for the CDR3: TGCAGCGTCCTCCAAAGGGGTGAGCAGTTCTTC. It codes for CSVLQRGEQFF.

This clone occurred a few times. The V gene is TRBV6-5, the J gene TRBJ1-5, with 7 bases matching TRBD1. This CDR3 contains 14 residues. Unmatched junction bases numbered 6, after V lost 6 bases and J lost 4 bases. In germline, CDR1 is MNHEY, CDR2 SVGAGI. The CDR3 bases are TGTGCCAGCAGACCGGGACAGATTAATCAGCCCCAGCATTTT. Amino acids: CASRPGQINQPQHF.

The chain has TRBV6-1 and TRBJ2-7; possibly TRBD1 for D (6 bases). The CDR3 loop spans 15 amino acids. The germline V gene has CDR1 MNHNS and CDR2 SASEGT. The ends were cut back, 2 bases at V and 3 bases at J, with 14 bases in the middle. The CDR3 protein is CASSEIGTSLYEQYF. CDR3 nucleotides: TGTGCCAGCAGTGAAATCGGGACAAGCCTCTACGAGCAGTACTTC.